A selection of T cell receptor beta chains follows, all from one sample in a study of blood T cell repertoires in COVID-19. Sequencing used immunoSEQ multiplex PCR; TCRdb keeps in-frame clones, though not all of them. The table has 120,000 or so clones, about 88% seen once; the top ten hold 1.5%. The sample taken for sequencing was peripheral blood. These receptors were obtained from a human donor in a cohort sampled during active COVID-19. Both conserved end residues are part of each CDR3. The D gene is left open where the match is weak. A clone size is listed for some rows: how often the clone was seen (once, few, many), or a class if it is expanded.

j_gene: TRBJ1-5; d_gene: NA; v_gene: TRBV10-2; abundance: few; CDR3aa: CASSEETALYQPQHF; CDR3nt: TGCGCCAGCAGTGAGGAGACAGCATTATATCAGCCCCAGCATTTT
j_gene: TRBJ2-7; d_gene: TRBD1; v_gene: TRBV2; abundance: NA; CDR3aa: CASRLGTGGEQYF; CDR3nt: TGTGCCAGCAGGTTAGGGACAGGTGGCGAGCAGTACTTC
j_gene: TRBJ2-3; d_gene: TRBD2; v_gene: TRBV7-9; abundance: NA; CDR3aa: CASSPTSGADTQYF; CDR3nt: TGTGCCAGCAGTCCGACTAGCGGGGCAGATACGCAGTATTTT
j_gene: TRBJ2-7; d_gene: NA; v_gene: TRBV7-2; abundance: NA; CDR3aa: CASSERGLSYEQYF; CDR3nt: TGTGCCAGCAGCGAGAGAGGGCTCTCCTACGAGCAGTACTTC
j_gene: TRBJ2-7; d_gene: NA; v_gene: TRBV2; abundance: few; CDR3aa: CASSEDIGAEQYF; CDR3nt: TGTGCCAGCAGTGAAGATATAGGGGCCGAGCAGTACTTC
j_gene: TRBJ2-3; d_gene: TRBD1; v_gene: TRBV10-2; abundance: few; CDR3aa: CASSEVAGGPDTQYF; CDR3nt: TGCGCCAGCAGTGAAGTAGCAGGGGGCCCAGATACGCAGTATTTT
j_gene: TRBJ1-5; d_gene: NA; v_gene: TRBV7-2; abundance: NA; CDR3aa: CASSAAYSNQPQHF; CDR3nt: TGTGCCAGCAGCGCGGCGTATAGCAATCAGCCCCAGCATTTT
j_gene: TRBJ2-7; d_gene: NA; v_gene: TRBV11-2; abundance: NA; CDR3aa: CASSSQGYEQYF; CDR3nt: TGTGCCAGCAGCTCACAGGGCTACGAGCAGTACTTC
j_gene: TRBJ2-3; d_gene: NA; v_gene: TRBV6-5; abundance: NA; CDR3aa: CASSFNTRATDTQYF; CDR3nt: TGTGCCAGCAGTTTTAACACTAGGGCCACAGATACGCAGTATTTT
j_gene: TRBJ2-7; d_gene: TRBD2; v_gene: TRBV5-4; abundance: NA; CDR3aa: CASSLGGGGLWNEQYF; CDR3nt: TGTGCCAGCAGCTTGGGAGGCGGGGGGCTCTGGAACGAGCAGTACTTC
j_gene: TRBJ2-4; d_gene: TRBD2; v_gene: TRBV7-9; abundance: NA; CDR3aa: CASSLVSGGVFGAKNIQYF; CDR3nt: TGTGCCAGCAGCTTGGTTAGCGGGGGGGTTTTCGGTGCCAAAAACATTCAGTACTTC
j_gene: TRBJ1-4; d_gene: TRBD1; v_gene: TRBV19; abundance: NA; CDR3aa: CASKTVLGQGTEKLFF; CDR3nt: TGTGCCAGTAAAACGGTCCTAGGACAGGGAACTGAAAAACTGTTTTTT
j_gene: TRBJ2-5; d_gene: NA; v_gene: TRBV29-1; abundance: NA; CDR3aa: CSVVSGETQYF; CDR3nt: TGCAGCGTTGTTTCAGGGGAGACCCAGTACTTC
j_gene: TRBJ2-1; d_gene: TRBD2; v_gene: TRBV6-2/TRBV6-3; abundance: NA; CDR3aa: CASSYGGTGGYEQFF; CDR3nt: TGTGCCAGCAGTTATGGCGGAACCGGGGGGTATGAGCAGTTCTTC
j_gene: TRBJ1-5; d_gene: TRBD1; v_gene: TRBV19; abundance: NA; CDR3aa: CASTRDRGNQPQHF; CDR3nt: TGTGCCAGTACCCGGGACAGGGGTAATCAGCCCCAGCATTTT
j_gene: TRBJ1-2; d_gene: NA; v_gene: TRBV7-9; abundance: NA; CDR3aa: CASTRQGQEGYTF; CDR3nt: TGTGCCAGCACCCGCCAGGGGCAGGAAGGCTACACCTTC
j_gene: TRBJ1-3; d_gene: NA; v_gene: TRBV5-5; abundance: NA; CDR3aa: CASSLPWSSGNTIYF; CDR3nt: TGTGCCAGCAGTCTACCGTGGAGCTCTGGAAACACCATATATTTT
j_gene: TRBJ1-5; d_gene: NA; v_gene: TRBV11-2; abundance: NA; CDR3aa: CASSSGVGVLGNQPQHF; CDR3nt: TGTGCCAGCAGCTCCGGGGTTGGGGTATTAGGCAATCAGCCCCAGCATTTT
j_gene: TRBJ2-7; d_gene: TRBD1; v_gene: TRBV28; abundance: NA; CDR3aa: CASSLLAGGGSYEQYF; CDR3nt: TGTGCCAGCAGTTTATTAGCAGGGGGCGGCTCCTACGAGCAGTACTTC
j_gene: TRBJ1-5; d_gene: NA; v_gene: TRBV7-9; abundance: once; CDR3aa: CASSLDSSNQPQHF; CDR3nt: TGTGCCAGCAGCTTAGACAGTAGCAATCAGCCCCAGCATTTT
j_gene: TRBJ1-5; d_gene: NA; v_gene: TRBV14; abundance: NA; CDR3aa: CASSGINRSWSNQPQHF; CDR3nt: TGTGCCAGCAGCGGAATTAACAGGTCCTGGAGCAATCAGCCCCAGCATTTT
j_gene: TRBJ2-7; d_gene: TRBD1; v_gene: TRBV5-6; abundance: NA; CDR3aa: CASSYGTGAYEQYF; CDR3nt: TGTGCCAGCAGCTACGGGACAGGAGCCTACGAGCAGTACTTC
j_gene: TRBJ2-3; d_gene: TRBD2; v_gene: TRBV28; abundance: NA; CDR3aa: CASAGGQGQYF; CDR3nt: TGTGCCAGCGCGGGGGGTCAGGGGCAGTATTTT
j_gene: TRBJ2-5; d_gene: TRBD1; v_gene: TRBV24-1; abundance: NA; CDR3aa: CATSDMTGAGETQYF; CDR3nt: TGTGCCACCAGTGACATGACAGGGGCGGGGGAGACCCAGTACTTC
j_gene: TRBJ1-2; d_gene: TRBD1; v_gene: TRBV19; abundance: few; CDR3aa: CASTRTGSISDGYTF; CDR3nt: TGTGCCAGTACTCGGACAGGGTCAATTTCGGATGGCTACACCTTC
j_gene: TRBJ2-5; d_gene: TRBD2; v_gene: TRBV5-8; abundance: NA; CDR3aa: CASSRTVWPGGRAVGETQYF; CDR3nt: TGTGCCAGCAGCCGCACGGTCTGGCCTGGCGGGAGGGCCGTGGGGGAGACCCAGTACTTC
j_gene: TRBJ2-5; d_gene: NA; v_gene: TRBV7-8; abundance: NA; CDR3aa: CASSLDRDTPSNF; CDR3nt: TGTGCCAGCAGCTTAGACCGGGACACCCCTTCGAACTTC
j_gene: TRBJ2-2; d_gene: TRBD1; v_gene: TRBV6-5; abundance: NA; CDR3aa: CASNPTGPLLGELFF; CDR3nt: TGTGCCAGCAATCCGACAGGGCCCCTACTCGGGGAGCTGTTTTTT
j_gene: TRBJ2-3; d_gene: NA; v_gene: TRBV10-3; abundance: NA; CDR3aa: CAISPGQKITDTQYF; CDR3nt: TGTGCCATCAGTCCGGGACAAAAAATCACAGATACGCAGTATTTT
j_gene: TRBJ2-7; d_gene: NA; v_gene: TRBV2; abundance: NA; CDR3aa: CASSPGQRSSYEQYF; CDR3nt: TGTGCCAGCAGTCCCGGACAGAGGAGTTCCTACGAGCAGTACTTC
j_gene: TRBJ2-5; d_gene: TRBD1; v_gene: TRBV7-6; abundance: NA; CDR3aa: CASSSWTGGGETQYF; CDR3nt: TGTGCCAGCAGCTCATGGACAGGGGGCGGGGAGACCCAGTACTTC
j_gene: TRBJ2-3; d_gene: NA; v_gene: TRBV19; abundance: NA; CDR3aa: CASAANPSTDTQYF; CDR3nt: TGTGCCAGTGCGGCGAACCCTAGCACAGATACGCAGTATTTT
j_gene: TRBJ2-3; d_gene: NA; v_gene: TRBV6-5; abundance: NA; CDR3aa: CASSPRQTSDTQYF; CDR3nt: TGTGCCAGCAGTCCCCGACAGACGTCAGATACGCAGTATTTT
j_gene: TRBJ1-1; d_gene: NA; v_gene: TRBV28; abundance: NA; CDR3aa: CASRLEGMGTEAFF; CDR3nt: TGTGCCAGCAGGCTGGAGGGAATGGGCACTGAAGCTTTCTTT
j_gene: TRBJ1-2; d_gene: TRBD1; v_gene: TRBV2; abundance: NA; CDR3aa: CASSETGGLGINGYTF; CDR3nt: TGTGCCAGCAGTGAGACAGGGGGACTGGGAATTAATGGCTACACCTTC
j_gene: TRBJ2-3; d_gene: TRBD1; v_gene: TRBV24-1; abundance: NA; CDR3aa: CATRGQGTDTQYF; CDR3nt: TGTGCCACCCGCGGACAGGGGACAGATACGCAGTATTTT
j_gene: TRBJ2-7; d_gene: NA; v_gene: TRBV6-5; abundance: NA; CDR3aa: CASSSTLDYEQYF; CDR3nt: TGTGCCAGCAGCTCGACATTAGACTACGAGCAGTACTTC
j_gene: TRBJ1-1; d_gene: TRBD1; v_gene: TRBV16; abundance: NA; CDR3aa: CASSQFYPGQNMNTEAFF; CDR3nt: TGTGCCAGCAGCCAGTTCTATCCGGGACAGAACATGAACACTGAAGCTTTCTTT
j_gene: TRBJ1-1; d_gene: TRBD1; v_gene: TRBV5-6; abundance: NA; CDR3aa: CASTVRDRVPEAFF; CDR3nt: TGTGCCAGCACCGTCCGGGACAGGGTTCCTGAAGCTTTCTTT
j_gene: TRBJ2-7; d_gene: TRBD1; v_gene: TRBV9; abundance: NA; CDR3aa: CASSGYRGSYEQYF; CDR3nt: TGTGCCAGCAGCGGCTACAGGGGATCTTACGAGCAGTACTTC
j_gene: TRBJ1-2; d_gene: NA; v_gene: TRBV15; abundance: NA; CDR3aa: CATSRGAASPSYGYTF; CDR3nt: TGTGCCACCAGCAGAGGTGCCGCAAGTCCCAGCTATGGCTACACCTTC
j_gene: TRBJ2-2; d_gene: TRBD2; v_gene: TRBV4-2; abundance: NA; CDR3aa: CASSPSGGYTGELFF; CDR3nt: TGTGCCAGCAGCCCCTCGGGGGGGTACACCGGGGAGCTGTTTTTT
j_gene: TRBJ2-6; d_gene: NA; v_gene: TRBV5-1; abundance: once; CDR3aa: CASRTRSSGANVLTF; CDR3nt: TGCGCCAGCCGAACAAGATCTTCTGGGGCCAACGTCCTGACTTTC
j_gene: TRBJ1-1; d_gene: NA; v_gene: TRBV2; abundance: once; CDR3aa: CASSEQGEAFF; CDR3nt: TGTGCCAGCAGTGAACAGGGGGAAGCTTTCTTT
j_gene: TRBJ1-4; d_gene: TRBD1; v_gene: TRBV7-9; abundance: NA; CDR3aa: CASSRPGTGAANEKLFF; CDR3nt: TGTGCCAGCAGCCGTCCCGGGACAGGGGCGGCAAATGAAAAACTGTTTTTT
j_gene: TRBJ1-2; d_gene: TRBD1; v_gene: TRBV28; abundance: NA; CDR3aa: CASSSGTGIHGYTF; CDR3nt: TGTGCCAGCAGTTCCGGGACAGGGATACATGGCTACACCTTC
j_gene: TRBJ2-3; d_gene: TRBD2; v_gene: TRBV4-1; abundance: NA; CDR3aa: CASSERLAGDTDTQYF; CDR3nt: TGCGCCAGCAGCGAAAGACTAGCTGGGGACACAGATACGCAGTATTTT
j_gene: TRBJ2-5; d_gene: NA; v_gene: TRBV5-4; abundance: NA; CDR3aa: CASSLVDRETQYF; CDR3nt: TGTGCCAGCAGCTTGGTTGACAGGGAGACCCAGTACTTC
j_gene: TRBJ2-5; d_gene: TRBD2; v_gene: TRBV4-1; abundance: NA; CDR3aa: CASSQHGGAGETQYF; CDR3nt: TGCGCCAGCAGCCAGCACGGGGGGGCCGGGGAGACCCAGTACTTC
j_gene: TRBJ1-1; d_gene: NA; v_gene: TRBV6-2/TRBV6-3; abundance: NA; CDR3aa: CASSSTGSRTEAFF; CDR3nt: TGTGCCAGCAGTTCAACAGGGTCCCGAACTGAAGCTTTCTTT
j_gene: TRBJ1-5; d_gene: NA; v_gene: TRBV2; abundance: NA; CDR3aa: CASKLGHGGPQHF; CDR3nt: TGTGCCAGCAAGCTGGGGCACGGGGGGCCCCAGCATTTT
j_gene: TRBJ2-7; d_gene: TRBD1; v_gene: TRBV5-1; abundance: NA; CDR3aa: CASTIGQGAFYEQYF; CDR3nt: TGCGCCAGCACAATAGGACAGGGGGCCTTTTACGAGCAGTACTTC
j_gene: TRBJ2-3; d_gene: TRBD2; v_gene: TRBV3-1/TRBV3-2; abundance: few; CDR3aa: CASSQRGRTDTQYF; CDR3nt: TGTGCCAGCAGCCAGCGCGGGAGGACAGATACGCAGTATTTT
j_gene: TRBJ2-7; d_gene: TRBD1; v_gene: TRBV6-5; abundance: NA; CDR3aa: CASSYSGTGASEQYF; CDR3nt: TGTGCCAGCAGTTACTCCGGGACAGGGGCTTCCGAGCAGTACTTC